This T cell receptor (beta chain) was retrieved from a study of CD8 T cells in Susac syndrome. Study-level results: TCR sequencing and HLA analysis covered a relatively small number of individuals.

For this clonotype: Its matching antigen is unknown.

RNA, at about 0.45 to 1 ug, was reverse transcribed with random hexamers. The authors amplified TCR beta CDR3 across 54 Vbeta and 13 Jbeta using immunoSEQ multiplex PCR. TCRdb re-analysed the immunoSEQ multiplex PCR reads in MiXCR, keeping a single row per CDR3 protein. The table includes 200,000 to 300,000 distinct CDR3 sequences, 90% to 97% detected once. Germline-derived CDR1 and CDR2 are SQVTM and ANQGSEA. Trimming removed 4 bases at V and 2 bases at J, with 14 bases between. The CDR3 totals 14 residues. Sequencing of TCR beta, carried out with a high-throughput approach, was applied to CD8+ and CD4+ T cells from the blood. The CD8+ and CD4+ T cells were isolated magnetically using a negative isolation approach, whereas the TEMRA cells were enriched by FACS.

The TCR originated in a human donor with Susac syndrome. Material for sequencing was CD4+ T cells from PBMCs. This sequence joins TRBV29-1 and TRBJ2-5; a weak D match, TRBD2 (6 bases). The CDR3 loop reads CSVGGTYLQETQYF. CDR3 nucleotides: TGCAGCGTTGGGGGGACTTACCTTCAAGAGACCCAGTACTTC. The full variable domain, rest sourced from reference TRBV29-1 and TRBJ2-5, is SAVISQKPSRDICQRGTSLTIQCQVDSQVTMMFWYRQQPGQSLTLIATANQGSEATYESGFVIDKFPISRPNLTFSTLTVSNMSPEDSSIYLCSVGGTYLQETQYFGPGTRLLVL.